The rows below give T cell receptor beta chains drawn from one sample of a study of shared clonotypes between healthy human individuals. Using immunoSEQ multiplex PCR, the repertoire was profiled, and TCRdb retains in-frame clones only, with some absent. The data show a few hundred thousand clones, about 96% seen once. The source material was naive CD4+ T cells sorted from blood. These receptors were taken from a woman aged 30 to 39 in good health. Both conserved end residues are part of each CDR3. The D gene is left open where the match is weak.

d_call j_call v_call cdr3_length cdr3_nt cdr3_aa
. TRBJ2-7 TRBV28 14 TGTGCCAGCGACTCCGGGGACGGCGGAAAGCAGCAGTACTTC CASDSGDGGKQQYF
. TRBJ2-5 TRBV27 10 TGTGCCAGCAGTCTAGAGACCCAGTACTTC CASSLETQYF
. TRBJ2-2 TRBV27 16 TGTGCCAGCAGGCGCGAGGGGCTGCTAAACACCGGGGAGCTGTTTTTT CASRREGLLNTGELFF
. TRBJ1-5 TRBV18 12 TGTGCCAGCTCACCAGAGGGCAGGCCCCAGCATTTT CASSPEGRPQHF
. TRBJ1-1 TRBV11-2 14 TGTGCCAGCAGCTTAGTAAGGGCCAACACTGAAGCTTTCTTT CASSLVRANTEAFF
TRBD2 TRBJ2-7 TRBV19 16 TGTGCCAGTAGTATCACGGGGGGGGTTACCGCCTACGAGCAGTACTTC CASSITGGVTAYEQYF
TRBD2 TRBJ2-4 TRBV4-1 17 TGCGCCAGCAGCCAGCTGACTAGCGGGAGGGCCAAAAACATTCAGTACTTC CASSQLTSGRAKNIQYF
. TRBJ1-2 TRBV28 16 TGTGCCAGCAGTTTGATTCTAAACAGGGAGGGTCATGGCTACACCTTC CASSLILNREGHGYTF
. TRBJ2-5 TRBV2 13 TGTGCCAGCACCGAGACCAAGGTAGAGACCCAGTACTTC CASTETKVETQYF
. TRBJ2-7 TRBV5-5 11 TGTGCCAGCAGTCCGGGCCGGGGGCAGTACTTC CASSPGRGQYF
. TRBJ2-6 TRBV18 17 TGTGCCAGCTCACCACAGGGGCCCCGCTCTGGGGCCAACGTCCTGACTTTC CASSPQGPRSGANVLTF
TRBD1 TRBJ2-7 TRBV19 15 TGTGCCAGTAGTCTCATAGGGGGCAGGGTCGCCGAGCAGTACTTC CASSLIGGRVAEQYF
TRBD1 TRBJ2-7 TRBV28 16 TGTGCCAGCAGTCCACAGGGAGACAGGGGGGGATACGAGCAGTACTTC CASSPQGDRGGYEQYF
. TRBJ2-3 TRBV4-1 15 TGCGCCAGCAGCCAAGATATTCGAGGGGCAGATACGCAGTATTTT CASSQDIRGADTQYF
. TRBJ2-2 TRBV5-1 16 TGCGCCAGCAGCTTGAGACAGGCATCGAACACCGGGGAGCTGTTTTTT CASSLRQASNTGELFF
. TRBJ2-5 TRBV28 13 TGTGCCAGCAGTAAGGTGGATCGTGAGACCCAGTACTTC CASSKVDRETQYF
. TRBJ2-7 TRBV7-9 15 TGTGCCAGCAGCTTAGAGGGCTCAAGCTCCTACGAGCAGTACTTC CASSLEGSSSYEQYF
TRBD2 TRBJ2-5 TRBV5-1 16 TGCGCCAGCAGCTTACTAGCGGGGGCTGGTACGGAGACCCAGTACTTC CASSLLAGAGTETQYF
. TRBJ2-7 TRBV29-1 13 TGCAGCGTTGTGAGTTCCGCTTCCTACGAGCAGTACTTC CSVVSSASYEQYF
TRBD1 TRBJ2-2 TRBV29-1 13 TGCAGCGTTGAAGGGGACAGGGCAAGGGGGCTGTTTTTT CSVEGDRARGLFF
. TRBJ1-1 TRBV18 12 TGTGCCAGCTCTCCCAGAGAATTGGGAGCTTTCTTT CASSPRELGAFF
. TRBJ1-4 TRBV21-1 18 TGTGCCAGCAGCAAAGCGCTCGGGGCTAATGCAACTAATGAAAAACTGTTTTTT CASSKALGANATNEKLFF
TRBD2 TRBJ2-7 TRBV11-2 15 TGTGCCAGCAGCGGGGGCGGGAGGAACTCCTACGAGCAGTACTTC CASSGGGRNSYEQYF
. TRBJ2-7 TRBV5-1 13 TGCGCCAGCAAGCCAACAGGGACCTACGAGCAGTACTTC CASKPTGTYEQYF
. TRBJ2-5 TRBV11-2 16 TGTGCCAGCAGCCCCGGGGGGCGGGACCGGGGAGAGACCCAGTACTTC CASSPGGRDRGETQYF
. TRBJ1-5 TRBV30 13 TGTGCCTGGAGTGTCAGGGGTGAACAGCCCCAGCATTTT CAWSVRGEQPQHF
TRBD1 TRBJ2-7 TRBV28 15 TGTGCCAGCAGAATCGGGACAGGGGGTTCCTACGAGCAGTACTTC CASRIGTGGSYEQYF
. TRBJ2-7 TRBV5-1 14 TGCGCCAGCAGCTTGGCCGGGGTCGGGTCCGAGCAGTACTTC CASSLAGVGSEQYF
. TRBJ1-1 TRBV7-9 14 TGTGCCAGCAGCGAAACGGCTGGTCACACTGAAGCTTTCTTT CASSETAGHTEAFF
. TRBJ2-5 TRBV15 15 TGTGCCACCAGCAGCGGCGGGCCGTACCAAGAGACCCAGTACTTC CATSSGGPYQETQYF
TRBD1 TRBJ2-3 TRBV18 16 TGTGCCAGCTCAGCTCGACAGGGTTCTAGTTCGGATACGCAGTATTTT CASSARQGSSSDTQYF
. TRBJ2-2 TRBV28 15 TGTGCCAGCAGTTTAGCGGCCGCGAACACCGGGGAGCTGTTTTTT CASSLAAANTGELFF
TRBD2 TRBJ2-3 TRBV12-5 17 TGTGCTAGTGGTTTAACTAGCGGGAGCCGTAGCACAGATACGCAGTATTTT CASGLTSGSRSTDTQYF
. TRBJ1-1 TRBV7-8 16 TGTGCCAGCAGCTTAGAGGGTAGGGGATTGAACACTGAAGCTTTCTTT CASSLEGRGLNTEAFF
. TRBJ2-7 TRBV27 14 TGTGCCAGCAGTTTCCATGGACCAACCTACGAGCAGTACTTC CASSFHGPTYEQYF
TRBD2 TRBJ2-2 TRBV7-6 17 TGTGCCAGCAGCTTATCACTAGCGGGAGGGCCGGTCGGGGAGCTGTTTTTT CASSLSLAGGPVGELFF
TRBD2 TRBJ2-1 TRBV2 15 TGTGCCTGCCGCGTGGCACTAGCGGGAAACAATGAGCAGTTCTTC CACRVALAGNNEQFF
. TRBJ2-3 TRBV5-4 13 TGTGCCAGCAGCTTGGGGCGGACAGATACGCAGTATTTT CASSLGRTDTQYF
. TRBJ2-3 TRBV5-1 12 TGCGCCAGCAGTTCCACCACAGATACGCAGTATTTT CASSSTTDTQYF
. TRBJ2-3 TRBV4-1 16 TGCGCCAGCAGCCAAGATAGGAGGGGAAGGACAGATACGCAGTATTTT CASSQDRRGRTDTQYF
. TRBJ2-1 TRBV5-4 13 TGTGCCAGCAGCTTGGTTGGCCACAATGAGCAGTTCTTC CASSLVGHNEQFF
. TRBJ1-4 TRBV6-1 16 TGTGCCAGCAGTGATGCGCAGGCAGCAACTAATGAAAAACTGTTTTTT CASSDAQAATNEKLFF
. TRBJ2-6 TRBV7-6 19 TGTGCCAGCAGCTTACCGACTAAAAGCCCTCACTCTGGGGCCAACGTCCTGACTTTC CASSLPTKSPHSGANVLTF
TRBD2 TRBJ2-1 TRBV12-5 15 TGTGCTAGTGGTTTTGGGCTAGCGGGCAACAATGAGCAGTTCTTC CASGFGLAGNNEQFF
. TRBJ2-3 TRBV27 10 TGTGCCAGCGAGACGGATACGCAGTATTTT CASETDTQYF
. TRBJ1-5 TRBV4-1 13 TGCGCCAGCAGCCAGGGGCCAGATCAGCCCCAGCATTTT CASSQGPDQPQHF
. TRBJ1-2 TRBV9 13 TGTGCCAGCAGCAGGGGCCAGGCGAGTGGCTACACCTTC CASSRGQASGYTF
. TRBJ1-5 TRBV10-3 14 TGTGCCATCAGTGAACAGTATAGCAATCAGCCCCAGCATTTT CAISEQYSNQPQHF
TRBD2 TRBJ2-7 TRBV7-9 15 TGTGCCAGCAGCATCCGGGGTAGCGGGAGCCACGAGCAGTACTTC CASSIRGSGSHEQYF
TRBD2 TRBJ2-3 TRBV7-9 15 TGTGCCAGCAGCGTGGGACTAGCGGAAACAGATACGCAGTATTTT CASSVGLAETDTQYF
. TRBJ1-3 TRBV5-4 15 TGTGCCAGCAGCCAGTCGAAGGTCTCTGGAAACACCATATATTTT CASSQSKVSGNTIYF